Sequencing of this T cell receptor (beta chain) was carried out in a study of OX40 agonist ivuxolimab in advanced cancers. Study summary: Three individuals attained partial responses, comprising one hepatocellular carcinoma case and two cutaneous melanoma cases. The study, taken as a whole, reports: Clonal expansion by week 6 occurred in CD4+ and CD8+ blood T cells (at 0.1 to 3.0 mg/kg).

Repertoires were generated with immunoSEQ multiplex PCR, while TCRdb's copy carries only in-frame clones and drops some. The table shows several thousand clones, with around 73% occurring only once. Looked up from germline, CDR1 is SEHNR and CDR2 is FQNEAQ (reference sequence). CDR3 length: 15 residues. V dropped 4 bases and J dropped 0 bases, with 13 bases sitting between them. This clone turned up a few times. The antigen is undetermined. The J gene is TRBJ2-7, the V gene TRBV7-9; D possibly uses TRBD1 or TRBD2 (5 bases each). This receptor was identified in an adult with an advanced solid tumor such as melanoma, head and neck, liver or kidney cancer. Sequencing used CD4+ or CD8+ T cells sorted from blood, obtained in a trial of the OX40 agonist ivuxolimab. DNA for the CDR3: TGTGCCAGCAGCTCAGTTAGGGACCGCTCCTACGAGCAGTACTTC. It yields the protein CASSSVRDRSYEQYF.